What follows are 27 T cell receptor beta chains derived from one specimen sequenced in a study of early T cells in non-severe SARS-CoV-2 infection. TCRdb itself ran the 5' RACE reads through MiXCR, one entry per CDR3 protein. The data show 20,000 to 25,000 distinct CDR3 sequences, less than 5% seen once. The sample was whole blood. Receptors were obtained from an adult who was a healthcare worker with PCR-confirmed SARS-CoV-2 infection or an uninfected control (not recorded which).

This clonotype was seen at least ten times. V usage is TRBV4-3 and J usage is TRBJ1-4; weak D call: TRBD1 (5 bases). The CDR3 extends over 16 amino acids. In germline, CDR1 is LGHNA, CDR2 YSLEER. V lost 0 bases to trimming and J lost 8 bases, with 16 bases between them. CDR3 nucleotides: TGCGCCAGCAGCCAAGAGACACACAGGCTTGGGGAAAAACTGTTTTTT. This codes for CASSQETHRLGEKLFF.

This clonotype was detected many times. The rearrangement links TRBV20-1 to TRBJ2-1, with a possible D match to TRBD2 (5 bases). CDR1 is DFQATT and CDR2 is SNEGSKA in the germline V gene (reference sequence). V was trimmed by 6 bases and J by 4 bases, leaving 10 bases between them. CDR3 length: 12 residues. The CDR3 loop is CSAGMGYNEQFF. In DNA, the CDR3 is TGCAGTGCCGGGATGGGGTACAATGAGCAGTTCTTC.

This clonotype was counted at least ten times. The chain combines TRBV7-9 with TRBJ2-1, with 10 bases aligning to TRBD1. V gave up 6 bases and J gave up 6 bases; unmatched junction bases: 8. CDR1 and CDR2 (germline): SEHNR, FQNEAQ (reference sequence). CDR3 length equals 15 residues. In nucleotides, the CDR3 is TGTGCCAGCAGGATAGGACAGGGGGAGTTCAATGAGCAGTTCTTC. It is translated as CASRIGQGEFNEQFF.

This clonotype was detected only a few times. The J gene is TRBJ2-5, the V gene TRBV10-3; D is perhaps TRBD2 (6 bases). The ends were cut back, 1 base at V and 4 bases at J, with 16 bases in the middle. The length of the CDR3 is 16 residues. Germline loops: CDR1 ENHRY, CDR2 SYGVKD. This CDR3 reads CAISEFVGSQAETQYF. For the CDR3, the DNA is TGTGCCATCAGTGAGTTTGTCGGGAGCCAGGCAGAGACCCAGTACTTC.

This clonotype was seen repeatedly, ten times or more. The genes are TRBV4-2 and TRBJ1-4; D is perhaps TRBD1 (6 bases). The CDR3 sequence is 16 residues long. Deletions cut 0 bases from V and 4 bases from J, with 12 bases between. Germline CDR1 reads LGHNA; CDR2 reads YNFKEQ. CDR3 bases: TGTGCCAGCAGCCAAGATGGGGGACAAATTAATGAAAAACTGTTTTTT. Protein sequence: CASSQDGGQINEKLFF.

In its sample, this clonotype was seen many times. The chain combines TRBV20-1 with TRBJ2-2; TRBD2 is a possible D gene (5 bases). The CDR3 totals 14 residues. The V and J ends lost 0 bases and 7 bases respectively, with 12 bases between them. In germline, CDR1 is DFQATT, CDR2 SNEGSKA (reference sequence). In nucleotides, the CDR3 is TGCAGTGCTAGAGATCGAAGTCGGGGCGGGGAGCTGTTTTTT. Translation: CSARDRSRGGELFF.

In this sample, this clonotype turned up a few times. The V gene is TRBV7-9, the J gene TRBJ2-3; 7 bases line up with TRBD2. Per germline, CDR1 SEHNR and CDR2 FQNEAQ (reference sequence). CDR3 length: 17 amino acids. The V and J ends lost 5 bases and 4 bases, in that order; junction bases with no gene match: 15. CDR3 nucleotides: TGTGCCAGCAGCCCACCCTTTGGGCGGGAGATCGCAGATACGCAGTATTTT. Amino acids: CASSPPFGREIADTQYF.

In its sample, this clonotype was seen many times. The chain has TRBV6-6 and TRBJ1-2; weak D call: TRBD1 (5 bases). The CDR3 is made up of 16 amino acids. Germline-derived CDR1 and CDR2 are MNHNY and SVGAGI (reference sequence). V was trimmed by 5 bases and J by 4 bases, leaving 20 bases between them. CDR3 sequence reads: CASSNRTGTAFYGYTF. The CDR3 region has the DNA TGTGCCAGCAGTAACCGGACTGGGACGGCATTCTATGGCTACACCTTC.

This clonotype has ten or more counts. J is TRBJ2-7 and V is TRBV19; 10 bases fit TRBD1. The germline CDR1 and CDR2 sequences are LNHDA and SQIVND (reference sequence). V gave up 4 bases and J gave up 3 bases; unmatched junction bases: 6. CDR3 length: 15 residues. The CDR3 bases are TGTGCCAGTAGTACGACCAGGACAGGGGGCTACGAGCAGTACTTC. Encoded protein: CASSTTRTGGYEQYF.

This clonotype has a handful of counts. The DNA of the CDR3 is TGTGCCAGCACTGACAGGGCTAGCACAGATACGCAGTATTTT. Translation: CASTDRASTDTQYF. The V gene is TRBV19, the J gene TRBJ2-3, with TRBD1 matching 7 bases. Trimming removed 9 bases from V and 0 bases from J; junction bases left unmatched: 6. The CDR3 covers 14 residues. Germline V gene data show CDR1 as LNHDA and CDR2 as SQIVND (reference sequence). Based on the CDR3 plus reference TRBV19 and TRBJ2-3, the full variable domain is DGGITQSPKYLFRKEGQNVTLSCEQNLNHDAMYWYRQDPGQGLRLIYYSQIVNDFQKGDIAEGYSVSREKKESFPLTVTSAQKNPTAFYLCASTDRASTDTQYFGPGTRLTVL.

This clonotype was seen more than once but under ten times. The rearrangement links TRBV4-3 to TRBJ2-1, with no clear D. V lost 0 bases to trimming and J lost 2 bases, with 2 bases between them. There are 13 residues in the CDR3. CDR1 is LGHNA and CDR2 is YSLEER in the germline V gene. For the CDR3, the DNA is TGCGCCAGCAGCCAAGAACCCTACAATGAGCAGTTCTTC. Encoded protein: CASSQEPYNEQFF.

In its sample, this clonotype was seen many times. The chain has TRBV4-1 and TRBJ1-3; D not resolved. Germline CDR1 is MGHRA and CDR2 is YSYEKL. The CDR3 loop spans 17 amino acids. Trimming cost V 4 bases and J 6 bases, with 22 bases left between them. This CDR3 is CASSPEAGILPENTIYF. The CDR3 coding sequence is TGCGCCAGCAGCCCGGAGGCGGGGATCCTTCCTGAAAACACCATATATTTT.

This clonotype is medium-sized. The chain uses TRBV11-2 and TRBJ2-1; 8 nucleotides align to TRBD2. Germline V CDR1 and CDR2: SGHAT, FQNNGV. This CDR3 is 15 amino acids long. The ends lost 4 bases at V and 9 bases at J; junction bases unmatched: 11. The CDR3 bases are TGTGCCAGCAGCTCGAATACGGGGACTAGTGCTGAGCAGTTCTTC. This encodes CASSSNTGTSAEQFF.

This clonotype was recorded many times. The rearrangement links TRBV5-1 to TRBJ2-3; 9 nucleotides agree with TRBD1. This CDR3 is built from 14 residues. Germline lookup yields CDR1 SGHRS and CDR2 YFSETQ. Germline trimming cut 0 bases from V and 10 bases from J; bases unmatched to any gene: 6. CDR3 residues: CASSLASGDRAQYF. The CDR3 DNA reads TGCGCCAGCAGCTTGGCCTCAGGGGACAGGGCGCAGTATTTT.

This clonotype is labeled as medium-sized (0.01 to 0.1%). The J gene is TRBJ2-7, the V gene TRBV28; possible D gene TRBD1, 5 bases. Trimming cost V 4 bases and J 2 bases, with 15 bases left between them. This CDR3 spans 15 amino acids. CDR1 MDHEN and CDR2 SYDVKM come from the germline V gene. In DNA, the CDR3 is TGTGCCAGCAGTTCAGGGTTAGGTTTGCCCTACGAGCAGTACTTC. Translating it yields CASSSGLGLPYEQYF.

This clonotype has only a few counts. V gene TRBV28 combines with J gene TRBJ2-2, with unresolved D. Germline V gene data show CDR1 as MDHEN and CDR2 as SYDVKM. V was clipped by 2 bases and J by 3 bases, with 13 bases between them. The CDR3 loop spans 16 amino acids. CDR3 coding DNA: TGTGCCAGCAGTTTAGCTAGGGCAGAGGACACCGGGGAGCTGTTTTTT. Its protein is CASSLARAEDTGELFF.

This sequence joins TRBV27 and TRBJ2-3; a weak D match, TRBD1 (6 bases). Per the germline V gene, CDR1 is MNHEY and CDR2 is SMNVEV (reference sequence). This CDR3 has 15 residues. Deletions cut 3 bases from V and 2 bases from J, with 12 bases between. CDR3 in DNA: TGTGCCAGCAGTTTGAGATGGACAGCCACAGATACGCAGTATTTT. Translation gives CASSLRWTATDTQYF.

In this sample, this clonotype turned up many times. This rearrangement joins TRBV7-2 to TRBJ2-7, with TRBD2 identical over 7 bases. The V gene end was trimmed by 2 bases and the J gene end by 0 bases; junction bases not matched to a gene: 7. Germline lookup yields CDR1 SGHTA and CDR2 FQGNSA. This CDR3 spans 16 amino acids. The CDR3 reads CASSLKASGYSYEQYF. CDR3 DNA sequence: TGTGCCAGCAGCTTAAAGGCTAGCGGATACTCCTACGAGCAGTACTTC. The variable domain in full, completed from reference TRBV7-2 and TRBJ2-7, reads GAGVSQSPSNKVTEKGKDVELRCDPISGHTALYWYRQSLGQGLEFLIYFQGNSAPDKSGLPSDRFSAERTGGSVSTLTIQRTQQEDSAVYLCASSLKASGYSYEQYFGPGTRLTVT.

In the case of this clonotype: A read error may be the cause here, since a much bigger clone is one base away. The chain has TRBV29-1 and TRBJ2-4, with D perhaps matching TRBD1 (6 bases). Trimming cost V 1 base and J 5 bases, with 9 bases left between them. This CDR3 has 13 residues. Germline values: CDR1 SQVTM, CDR2 ANQGSEA. In DNA form, the CDR3 reads TGCAGCGTTGAAGGGCGGACAGAAAACATTCAGTACTTC. As protein: CSVEGRTENIQYF.

This clonotype showed up many times. CDR3 DNA sequence: TGTGCCAGCAGTTACTCCGGGACTGCAAAAAACATTCAGTACTTC. This translates into CASSYSGTAKNIQYF. The chain employs TRBV6-6 and TRBJ2-4, with TRBD2 as a possible D gene (6 bases). Between the trimmed V and J ends, which lost 0 bases and 4 bases, there was a span of 10 bases. The germline V gene encodes CDR1 MNHNY and CDR2 SVGAGI (reference sequence). This CDR3 has 15 residues.

The chain links TRBV20-1 to TRBJ1-2, with D unresolved. V was cut by 3 bases and J by 4 bases, with 18 bases left in between. Germline V lookup: CDR1 DFQATT, CDR2 SNEGSKA (reference sequence). This CDR3 is 15 amino acids long. CDR3 region: CSARTGWQLFYGYTF. CDR3 coding DNA: TGCAGTGCTAGGACGGGCTGGCAGCTATTCTATGGCTACACCTTC.

The sample holds many counts of this clonotype. J is TRBJ2-6 and V is TRBV6-5; a possible D gene is TRBD2 (5 bases). The V gene lost 7 bases and the J gene lost 0 bases, with 10 bases spanning the gap. CDR1 and CDR2 (germline): MNHEY, SVGAGI. This CDR3 region has 15 residues. CDR3 DNA: TGTGCCAGCACCCCCCGGGGCTCTGGGGCCAACGTCCTGACTTTC. Translated: CASTPRGSGANVLTF.

This clonotype appeared many times. The CDR3 DNA follows: TGTGCCAGCAGTTCCATTATGTCTAGCGGGAGGCCCTACGAGCAGTACTTC. As protein: CASSSIMSSGRPYEQYF. The chain has TRBV28 and TRBJ2-7, with TRBD2 matching 11 bases. Unmatched junction bases numbered 10, after V lost 4 bases and J lost 2 bases. CDR3 length: 17 amino acids. Germline V gene sequence: CDR1 MDHEN, CDR2 SYDVKM.

This clonotype has ten or more counts. This chain connects TRBV4-2 to TRBJ1-3; 7 nucleotides match TRBD1. Trimming took 1 base from V and 0 from J; bases not matched to a gene: 12. Germline V lookup: CDR1 LGHNA, CDR2 YNFKEQ. This CDR3 is 19 amino acids long. CDR3 sequence reads: CASSQVSWPSGGSGNTIYF. CDR3 DNA sequence: TGTGCCAGCAGCCAAGTAAGCTGGCCCTCAGGGGGCTCTGGAAACACCATATATTTT.

This clonotype appeared many times. V gene TRBV29-1 combines with J gene TRBJ1-1; the D is unclear. Germline assignment: CDR1 SQVTM and CDR2 ANQGSEA. This CDR3 comprises 14 residues. V was trimmed by 8 bases and J by 0 bases, leaving 16 bases between them. This CDR3 reads CSIRHDRLNTEAFF. The CDR3 nucleotides are TGCAGCATAAGACATGATAGATTGAACACTGAAGCTTTCTTT.

The chain recombines TRBV7-3 with TRBJ2-1; D tentatively fits TRBD1 or TRBD2 (5 bases each). The CDR3 sequence is 15 residues long. The ends were cut back, 2 bases at V and 5 bases at J, with 13 bases in the middle. Germline loops: CDR1 SGHTA, CDR2 FQGTGA. The CDR3: CASSLPRDGNNEQFF. In DNA, the CDR3 is TGTGCCAGCAGCTTACCTCGGGACGGAAACAATGAGCAGTTCTTC.

As concerns this clonotype: A much bigger clone sits one base away, suggesting this may be a read error. The genes are TRBV7-2 and TRBJ2-3, with 8 bases matching TRBD2. V was clipped by 6 bases and J by 2 bases; unmatched bases: 7. The CDR3 runs 15 residues. The germline V gene has CDR1 SGHTA and CDR2 FQGNSA. The CDR3 protein is CTSSRSGINTDTQYF. For the CDR3, the DNA is TGTACCAGCAGTCGTAGCGGGATTAACACAGATACGCAGTATTTT.